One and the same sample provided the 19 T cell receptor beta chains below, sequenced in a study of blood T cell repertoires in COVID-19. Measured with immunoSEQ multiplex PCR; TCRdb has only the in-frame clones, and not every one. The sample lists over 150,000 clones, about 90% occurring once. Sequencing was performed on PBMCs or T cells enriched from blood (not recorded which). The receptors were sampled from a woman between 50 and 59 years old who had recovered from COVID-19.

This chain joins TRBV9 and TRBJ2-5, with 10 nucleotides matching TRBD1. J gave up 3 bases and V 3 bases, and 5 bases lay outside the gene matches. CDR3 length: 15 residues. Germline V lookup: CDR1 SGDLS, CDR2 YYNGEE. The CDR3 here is CASSAGGTGEETQYF. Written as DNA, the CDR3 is TGTGCCAGCAGCGCCGGGGGGACAGGGGAAGAGACCCAGTACTTC.

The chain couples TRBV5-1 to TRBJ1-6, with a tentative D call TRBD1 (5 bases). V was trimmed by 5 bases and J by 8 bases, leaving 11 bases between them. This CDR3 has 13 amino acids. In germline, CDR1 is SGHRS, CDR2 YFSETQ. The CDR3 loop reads CASRAGWDSPLHF. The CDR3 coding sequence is TGCGCCAGCAGGGCAGGGTGGGATTCACCCCTCCACTTT.

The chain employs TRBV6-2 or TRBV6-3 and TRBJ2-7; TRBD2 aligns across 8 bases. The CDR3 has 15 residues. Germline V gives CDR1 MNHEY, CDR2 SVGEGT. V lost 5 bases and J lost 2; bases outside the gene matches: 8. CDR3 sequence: CASSGREGPTYEQYF. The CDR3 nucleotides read TGTGCCAGCAGTGGTCGGGAGGGCCCCACCTACGAGCAGTACTTC.

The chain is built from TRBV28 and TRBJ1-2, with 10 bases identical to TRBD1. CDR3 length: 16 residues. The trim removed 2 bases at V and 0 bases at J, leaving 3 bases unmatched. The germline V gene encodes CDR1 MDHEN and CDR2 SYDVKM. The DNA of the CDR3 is TGTGCCAGCAGTTTAGGAGGACAGGGGGCTAACTATGGCTACACCTTC. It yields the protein CASSLGGQGANYGYTF.

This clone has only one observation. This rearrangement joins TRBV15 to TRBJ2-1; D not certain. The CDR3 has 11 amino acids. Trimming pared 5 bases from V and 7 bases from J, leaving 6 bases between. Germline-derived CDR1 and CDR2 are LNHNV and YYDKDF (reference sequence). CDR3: CATSVVNEQFF. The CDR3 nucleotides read TGTGCCACCAGCGTCGTTAATGAGCAGTTCTTC.

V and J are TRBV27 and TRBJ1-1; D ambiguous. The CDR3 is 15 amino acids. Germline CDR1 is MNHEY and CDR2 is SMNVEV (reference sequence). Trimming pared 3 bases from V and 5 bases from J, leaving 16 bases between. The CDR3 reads CASSLRLRERTEAFF. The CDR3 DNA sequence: TGTGCCAGCAGTTTGAGGTTGAGGGAGAGGACTGAAGCTTTCTTT.

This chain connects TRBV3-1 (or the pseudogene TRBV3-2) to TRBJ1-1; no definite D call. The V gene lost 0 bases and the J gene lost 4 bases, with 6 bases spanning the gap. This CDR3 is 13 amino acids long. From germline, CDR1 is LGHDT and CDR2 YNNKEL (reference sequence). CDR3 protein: CASSQDGSTEAFF. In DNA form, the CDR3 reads TGTGCCAGCAGCCAAGATGGGAGCACTGAAGCTTTCTTT.

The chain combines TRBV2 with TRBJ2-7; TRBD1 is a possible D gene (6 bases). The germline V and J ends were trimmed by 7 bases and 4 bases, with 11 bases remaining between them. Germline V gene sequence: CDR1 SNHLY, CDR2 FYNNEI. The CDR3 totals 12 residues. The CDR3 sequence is CASTPGQYEQYF. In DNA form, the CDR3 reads TGTGCCAGCACGCCGGGACAATACGAGCAGTACTTC.

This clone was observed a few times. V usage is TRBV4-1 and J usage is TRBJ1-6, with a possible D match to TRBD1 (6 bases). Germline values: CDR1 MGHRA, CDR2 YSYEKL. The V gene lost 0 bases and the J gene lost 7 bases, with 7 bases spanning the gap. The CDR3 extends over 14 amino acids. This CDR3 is CASSQDRGNSPLHF. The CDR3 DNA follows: TGCGCCAGCAGCCAAGACAGGGGAAATTCACCCCTCCACTTT.

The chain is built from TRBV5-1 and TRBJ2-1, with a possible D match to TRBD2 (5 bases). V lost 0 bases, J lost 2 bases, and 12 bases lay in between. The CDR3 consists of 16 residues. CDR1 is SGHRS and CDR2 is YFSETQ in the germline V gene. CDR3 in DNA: TGCGCCAGCAGCTTGGTAGGTGGGAGCCCCTACAATGAGCAGTTCTTC. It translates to CASSLVGGSPYNEQFF.

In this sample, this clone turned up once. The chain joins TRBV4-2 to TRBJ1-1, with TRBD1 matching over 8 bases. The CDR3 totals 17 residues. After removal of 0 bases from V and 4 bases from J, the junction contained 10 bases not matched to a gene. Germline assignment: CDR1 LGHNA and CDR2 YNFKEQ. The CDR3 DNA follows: TGTGCCAGCAGCCAAGATCTTTTTCAGGGGGCCATCACTGAAGCTTTCTTT. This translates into CASSQDLFQGAITEAFF.

CDR3 loop: CASRTSAEAFF. In nucleotides, the CDR3 is TGCGCCAGCAGAACGAGTGCTGAAGCTTTCTTT. The rearrangement joins TRBV5-1 to TRBJ1-1, with no clear D. V was clipped by 5 bases and J by 6 bases, with 8 bases between them. CDR1 SGHRS and CDR2 YFSETQ come from the germline V gene. The CDR3 length is 11 residues. Supplemented by reference TRBV5-1 and TRBJ1-1, the full variable domain reads KAGVTQTPRYLIKTRGQQVTLSCSPISGHRSVSWYQQTPGQGLQFLFEYFSETQRNKGNFPGRFSGRQFSNSRSEMNVSTLELGDSALYLCASRTSAEAFFGQGTRLTVV.

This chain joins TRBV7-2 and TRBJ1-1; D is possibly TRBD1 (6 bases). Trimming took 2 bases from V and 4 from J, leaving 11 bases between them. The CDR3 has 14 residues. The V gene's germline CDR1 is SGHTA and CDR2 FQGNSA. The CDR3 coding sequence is TGTGCCAGCAGCTTAAAGGGGGGGTTCACTGAAGCTTTCTTT. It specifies CASSLKGGFTEAFF.

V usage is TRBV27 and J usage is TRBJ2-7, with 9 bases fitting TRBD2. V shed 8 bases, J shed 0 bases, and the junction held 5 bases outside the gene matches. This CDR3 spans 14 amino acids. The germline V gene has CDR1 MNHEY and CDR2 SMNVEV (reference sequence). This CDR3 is CASALAGSSYEQYF. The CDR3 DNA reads TGTGCCAGCGCACTAGCGGGTAGCTCCTACGAGCAGTACTTC.

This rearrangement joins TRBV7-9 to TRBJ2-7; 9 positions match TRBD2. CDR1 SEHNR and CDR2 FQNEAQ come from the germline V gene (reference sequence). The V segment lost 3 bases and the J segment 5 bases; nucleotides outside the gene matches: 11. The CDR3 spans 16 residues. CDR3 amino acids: CASSFQKAGGPDEQYF. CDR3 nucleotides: TGTGCCAGCAGCTTCCAAAAGGCGGGAGGGCCGGACGAGCAGTACTTC. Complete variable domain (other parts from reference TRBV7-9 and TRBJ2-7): DTGVSQNPRHKITKRGQNVTFRCDPISEHNRLYWYRQTLGQGPEFLTYFQNEAQLEKSRLLSDRFSAERPKGSFSTLEIQRTEQGDSAMYLCASSFQKAGGPDEQYFGPGTRLTVT.

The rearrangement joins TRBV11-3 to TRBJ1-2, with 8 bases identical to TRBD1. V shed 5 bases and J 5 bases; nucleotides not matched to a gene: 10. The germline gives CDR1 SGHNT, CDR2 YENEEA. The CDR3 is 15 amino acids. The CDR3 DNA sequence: TGTGCCAGCAGCCCTTCGACAGGGGACGGGTATGGCTACACCTTC. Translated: CASSPSTGDGYGYTF.

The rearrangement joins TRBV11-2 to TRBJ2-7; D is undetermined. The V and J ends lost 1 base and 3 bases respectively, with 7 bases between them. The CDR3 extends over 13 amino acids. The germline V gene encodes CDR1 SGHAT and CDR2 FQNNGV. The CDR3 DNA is TGTGCCAGCAGCTTAGGTGCTAGCTACGAGCAGTACTTC. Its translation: CASSLGASYEQYF.

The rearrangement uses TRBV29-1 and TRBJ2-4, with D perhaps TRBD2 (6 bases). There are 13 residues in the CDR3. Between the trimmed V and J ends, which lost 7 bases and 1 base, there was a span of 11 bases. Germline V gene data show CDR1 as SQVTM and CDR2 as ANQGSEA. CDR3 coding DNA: TGCAGCGGCTGGGAGGTGGCCAAAAACATTCAGTACTTC. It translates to CSGWEVAKNIQYF.

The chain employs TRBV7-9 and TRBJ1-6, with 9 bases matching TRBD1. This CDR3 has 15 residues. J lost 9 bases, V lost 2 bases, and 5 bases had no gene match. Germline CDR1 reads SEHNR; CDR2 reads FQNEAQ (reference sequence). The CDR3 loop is CASSLSTGGASPLHF. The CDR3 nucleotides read TGTGCCAGCAGCTTAAGCACAGGGGGCGCTTCACCCCTCCACTTT.